A single sample is the source of the 26 T cell receptor beta chains below, sequenced in a study of breast tumors, draining lymph nodes, adjacent tissues. Axillary draining lymph nodes of breast cancer patients supplied the node samples. TCRdb recomputed calls from the multiplex PCR reads with MiXCR, one row per CDR3 protein. The sample has some 170,000 distinct CDR3 sequences, 25% to 40% seen once. Sequencing was done on a sample of axillary lymph node tissue. Source of these receptors: a female donor with breast cancer. Some clones in this sample may be carry-over from other donors' samples.

This clonotype appeared many times. This chain links TRBV30 with TRBJ2-6; 9 bases agree with TRBD1. The ends lost 0 bases at V and 0 bases at J; junction bases unmatched: 3. The germline V gene encodes CDR1 GTSNPN and CDR2 SVGIG (reference sequence). This CDR3 region has 17 residues. CDR3 bases: TGTGCCTGGAGTGTCGGGACAGGGATCTCTGGGGCCAACGTCCTGACTTTC. Protein product: CAWSVGTGISGANVLTF.

Comment on this clonotype: Lacking the conserved final phenylalanine or tryptophan, this CDR3 likely reflects a read error. This rearrangement joins TRBV20-1 to TRBJ2-7, with D hard to call. CDR1 is DFQATT, CDR2 SNEGSKA, per germline (reference sequence). The CDR3 contains 14 residues. CDR3 region: CSARLRTVSYGQYL. The CDR3 DNA reads as TGCAGTGCTAGACTTAGGACGGTCTCCTACGGGCAGTACCTC.

This clonotype was observed at least ten times. J is TRBJ2-3 and V is TRBV5-8; 10 bases agree with TRBD2. V lost 4 bases and J lost 5; bases outside the gene matches: 10. Germline V CDR1 and CDR2: SGHTS, YDEGEE. There are 16 residues in the CDR3. In nucleotides, the CDR3 is TGTGCCAGCAGCGTAATGAGCGGGGGGGCGGGAGATACGCAGTATTTT. It encodes CASSVMSGGAGDTQYF.

In regard to this clonotype: This may be a read error, as it is one base from a much larger clone. J is TRBJ1-6 and V is TRBV6-5; perhaps TRBD1 as D (6 bases). V shed 5 bases and J shed 7 bases, with 15 bases lying between them. The CDR3 runs to 15 residues. Germline CDR1 and CDR2: MNHEY and SVGAGI. CDR3 DNA: TGTGCCAGCAGTCATAGGGGACAAGGAAATTCACCCCTCCACTTT. Translated, it gives CASSHRGQGNSPLHF.

This clonotype was seen many times. The CDR3 spells CSASGTGKSLFNQPQHF. The DNA of the CDR3 is TGCAGTGCTTCCGGGACAGGGAAGTCCCTATTCAATCAGCCCCAGCATTTT. The V call is TRBV20-1, the J call TRBJ1-5; TRBD1 matches at 9 bases. Germline CDR1 reads DFQATT; CDR2 reads SNEGSKA (reference sequence). V gave up 5 bases and J gave up 3 bases; unmatched junction bases: 14. The CDR3 totals 17 residues.

This chain joins TRBV9 and TRBJ1-2, with D tentatively TRBD1 (5 bases). Trimming shortened V by 6 bases and J by 7 bases, and 13 bases separated the two germline ends. The CDR3 spans 12 residues. Germline V gene sequence: CDR1 SGDLS, CDR2 YYNGEE. The CDR3 bases are TGTGCCAGCACCACAGGAATGGGTGGCTACACCTTC. It translates to CASTTGMGGYTF.

This clonotype came up many times. The CDR3 coding sequence is TGTGCCAGCAGCGCCGGACCGGCGGACTATGGCTACACCTTC. Amino acid sequence: CASSAGPADYGYTF. V and J are TRBV9 and TRBJ1-2; D unresolved. Between the trimmed V and J ends, which lost 3 bases and 3 bases, there was a span of 12 bases. Germline V gene lookup returns CDR1 SGDLS and CDR2 YYNGEE. This CDR3 has 14 amino acids.

This clonotype was picked up many times. The J gene is TRBJ2-5, the V gene TRBV12-3 or TRBV12-4; D is perhaps TRBD1 (5 bases). With 7 bases removed from V and 5 bases from J, the gap between germline ends came to 11 bases. The length of the CDR3 is 12 residues. The CDR3 sequence is CASKGLTETQYF. The CDR3 DNA reads TGTGCCAGCAAGGGGCTGACGGAGACCCAGTACTTC.

As for this clonotype: One base away lies a much larger clone, so this may be a sequencing read error. The chain links TRBV27 to TRBJ2-3; D is ambiguous. The germline V gene has CDR1 MNHEY and CDR2 SMNVEV (reference sequence). The CDR3 extends over 13 amino acids. CDR3: CASSLTRSDTRYF. The CDR3 DNA is TGTGCCAGCAGTTTGACAAGGTCAGATACGCGGTATTTT.

This clonotype came up many times. One end of the junction is discordant with germline, which a read error may explain. The chain uses TRBV7-2 and TRBJ1-2; D is perhaps TRBD1 (5 bases). This CDR3 has 15 amino acids. Germline V gene sequence: CDR1 SGHTA, CDR2 FQGNSA. The CDR3 loop is CASSPGPAMNYGYPF. The CDR3 coding sequence is TGTGCCAGCAGCCCGGGACCGGCGATGAACTATGGCTACCCCTTC.

Comments on this clonotype: A junction end diverges from the germline sequence, so it may reflect a read error. The chain employs TRBV7-2 and TRBJ2-5, with TRBD1 as a possible D gene (5 bases). The length of the CDR3 is 10 residues. Germline V gives CDR1 SGHTA, CDR2 FQGNSA. CDR3 nucleotide sequence: TGTGCCAGCAGCCTCTCCAGGGTAGACTTC. Protein product: CASSLSRVDF.

There are many counts of this clonotype. The rearrangement joins TRBV20-1 to TRBJ1-2, with D perhaps matching TRBD1 (6 bases). From germline, CDR1 is DFQATT and CDR2 SNEGSKA (reference sequence). V was cut by 6 bases and J by 7 bases, with 15 bases left in between. The CDR3 covers 12 residues. The CDR3 nucleotides read TGCAGTGCCGGTCTGGGGGCCGTTGGCTACACCTTC. Translation: CSAGLGAVGYTF.

This clonotype was counted at least ten times. The rearrangement links TRBV30 to TRBJ1-6; D gene ambiguous. Germline CDR1 reads GTSNPN; CDR2 reads SVGIG (reference sequence). The CDR3 contains 13 residues. V was trimmed by 5 bases and J by 10 bases, leaving 15 bases between them. This CDR3 is CAWQAGEGSPLHF. The CDR3 region has the DNA TGTGCCTGGCAGGCCGGGGAGGGATCACCCCTCCACTTT.

This clonotype was observed a few times. A much larger clone sits a single nucleotide away, making a read error possible. The conserved final phenylalanine or tryptophan is absent from the CDR3, which likely points to a read error. The CDR3 protein is CSAWGTDSYEQYL. In DNA form, the CDR3 reads TGCAGCGCTTGGGGGACCGACTCCTACGAGCAGTACCTC. The chain couples TRBV20-1 to TRBJ2-7; possibly TRBD1 or TRBD2 for D (5 bases each). Germline assignment: CDR1 DFQATT and CDR2 SNEGSKA (reference sequence). The CDR3 extends over 13 amino acids.

This clonotype was observed many times. V gene TRBV11-2 combines with J gene TRBJ2-7, with no clear D. Germline CDR1 is SGHAT and CDR2 is FQNNGV. The ends were cut back, 5 bases at V and 3 bases at J, with 5 bases in the middle. The CDR3 totals 11 residues. The CDR3 region is CASSPHYEQYF. Written as DNA, the CDR3 is TGTGCCAGCAGCCCGCACTACGAGCAGTACTTC. Full variable domain (outside the CDR3, taken from reference TRBV11-2 and TRBJ2-7): EAGVAQSPRYKIIEKRQSVAFWCNPISGHATLYWYQQILGQGPKLLIQFQNNGVVDDSQLPKDRFSAERLKGVDSTLKIQPAKLEDSAVYLCASSPHYEQYFGPGTRLTVT.

The CDR3 reads CASELSDEGAFF. In DNA form, the CDR3 reads TGTGCCAGCGAGCTCTCGGACGAGGGGGCTTTCTTT. The chain joins TRBV6-1 to TRBJ1-1; TRBD1 might be the D (5 bases). Germline values: CDR1 MNHNS, CDR2 SASEGT. The CDR3 spans 12 residues. V lost 8 bases and J 11 bases, leaving 18 bases between the germline ends.

CDR3 sequence (DNA): TGTGCCAGCAGACCCCCGGGACAGGGATACACCGGGGAGCTGTTTTTT. This gives the protein CASRPPGQGYTGELFF. The chain couples TRBV27 to TRBJ2-2; 9 bases align to TRBD1. This CDR3 contains 16 residues. Germline V CDR1 and CDR2: MNHEY, SMNVEV (reference sequence). The trim removed 6 bases at V and 3 bases at J, leaving 8 bases unmatched.

Points on this clonotype: A clone one base away is much larger, so this may be a read error. This sequence joins TRBV9 and TRBJ2-1, with 9 bases that match TRBD1. Germline CDR1 is SGDLS and CDR2 is YYNGEE. This CDR3 has 17 residues. With 0 bases clipped from V and 9 bases from J, the junction kept 13 bases outside the gene matches. The CDR3 reads CASSVGVRTGALTEQFF. CDR3 in DNA: TGTGCCAGCAGCGTAGGGGTTAGGACAGGGGCCCTCACTGAGCAGTTCTTC.

V usage is TRBV2 and J usage is TRBJ2-5, with 7 bases aligning to TRBD1. J lost 4 bases, V lost 5 bases, and 4 bases had no gene match. The CDR3 is 13 residues long. Germline values: CDR1 SNHLY, CDR2 FYNNEI. The CDR3 loop reads CASSKDRLETQYF. The CDR3, as DNA: TGTGCCAGCAGTAAGGACAGGTTAGAGACCCAGTACTTC.

This clonotype showed up many times. The chain recombines TRBV19 with TRBJ1-2; 11 nucleotides line up with TRBD1. Germline V gene data show CDR1 as LNHDA and CDR2 as SQIVND (reference sequence). V trimming: 6 bases; J trimming: 4 bases; junction bases outside the gene matches: 7. There are 15 residues in the CDR3. This CDR3 is CASRVTGTGGYGYTF. CDR3 DNA: TGTGCCAGTAGGGTCACCGGGACAGGGGGCTATGGCTACACCTTC.

This clonotype was seen repeatedly, ten times or more. The V gene is TRBV7-3, the J gene TRBJ2-5; 8 bases agree with TRBD2. V was clipped by 2 bases and J by 4 bases; unmatched bases: 6. The germline gives CDR1 SGHTA, CDR2 FQGTGA. The length of the CDR3 is 15 residues. CDR3 residues: CASSLGAAGGETQYF. CDR3 nucleotides: TGTGCCAGCAGCTTAGGGGCCGCGGGGGGAGAGACCCAGTACTTC.

Ten or more counts support this clonotype. This chain links TRBV30 with TRBJ2-2; TRBD2 aligns across 7 bases. With 3 bases clipped from V and 5 bases from J, the junction kept 6 bases outside the gene matches. In germline, CDR1 is GTSNPN, CDR2 SVGIG (reference sequence). This CDR3 has 14 residues. CDR3 sequence: CAWRDLAATGELFF. The CDR3 bases are TGTGCCTGGAGGGACCTAGCGGCTACCGGGGAGCTGTTTTTT.

This clonotype has ten or more counts. The rearrangement uses TRBV6-1 and TRBJ2-7, with D possibly matching TRBD1 (6 bases). Germline assignment: CDR1 MNHNS and CDR2 SASEGT. This CDR3 region has 13 residues. Between the trimmed V and J ends, which lost 9 bases and 4 bases, there was a span of 16 bases. The CDR3 loop is CASSRTVLYEQYF. In nucleotides, the CDR3 is TGTGCCAGTTCCAGGACAGTACTTTACGAGCAGTACTTC.

V gene TRBV6-5 combines with J gene TRBJ2-1, with 10 bases matching TRBD2. The CDR3 has 14 amino acids. CDR1 is MNHEY, CDR2 SVGAGI, per germline. The V gene end was trimmed by 8 bases and the J gene end by 1 base; junction bases not matched to a gene: 2. In DNA form, the CDR3 reads TGTGCCAGCGGGGGACTAGCGTCCTACAATGAGCAGTTCTTC. Translation: CASGGLASYNEQFF.

The table lists this clonotype with many counts. The rearrangement joins TRBV2 to TRBJ1-5; 11 bases are a match to TRBD1. Per the germline V gene, CDR1 is SNHLY and CDR2 is FYNNEI. CDR3 length equals 14 residues. Trimming at V came to 7 bases and at J to 7 bases, leaving 6 bases not matched to a gene. In DNA, the CDR3 is TGTGCCAGCACCAGGACAGGGGGCTACCAGCCCCAGCATTTT. Translating gives CASTRTGGYQPQHF.

This clonotype came up many times. This chain joins TRBV5-1 and TRBJ1-5; maybe TRBD1 (6 bases). The V and J ends lost 3 bases and 11 bases respectively, with 21 bases between them. The CDR3 runs 15 residues. CDR1 and CDR2 from the germline V gene are SGHRS and YFSETQ. In DNA, the CDR3 is TGCGCCAGCAGCTGGCAGGGACAAGGGGGGGAGGCCCAGCATTTT. Protein sequence: CASSWQGQGGEAQHF.